This section outlines one TCR beta chain sequence together with its context. The sample belongs to a study of cytomegalovirus exposure and HLA in healthy donors. There are 15 residues in the CDR3. The germline V gene encodes CDR1 SGHVS and CDR2 FQNEAQ. The V gene lost 5 bases and the J gene lost 3 bases, with 13 bases spanning the gap. The PCR made use of 60 Vbeta and 13 Jbeta primers. TCRdb's table, derived via immunoSEQ multiplex PCR, lists solely in-frame clones and lacks some. The sample gives approximately 170,000 clones, 75% to 80% of which show up once; roughly 2.8% is in the top ten. What was sequenced was PBMCs. The receptor was derived from a woman aged 35 to 49 in good health and CMV-seropositive. The chain carries TRBV7-8 and TRBJ2-2; D possibly corresponds to TRBD1 (6 bases). CDR3 DNA: TGTGCCAGCAGCCCCCGGGACACCTACACCGGGGAGCTGTTTTTT. Translated, it gives CASSPRDTYTGELFF.